This T cell receptor (beta chain) was retrieved from a study of cytomegalovirus exposure and HLA in healthy donors. V was pared by 3 bases and J by 6 bases, with 3 bases of the junction left unmatched. The CDR3 contains 13 residues. Germline V gene data show CDR1 as MNHEY and CDR2 as SMNVEV (reference sequence). The PCR was carried out with 60 Vbeta primers and 13 Jbeta primers. TCRdb keeps only in-frame clones here, not all; method: immunoSEQ multiplex PCR. The sample shows some 67,000 clones, just under 80% of them seen only once. This sequence was found in a man in his forties in good health and CMV-seronegative. This chain uses TRBV27 with TRBJ2-7; 9 nucleotides match TRBD1. Material: PBMCs. The CDR3 sequence is CASSLGTGLEQYF. In DNA form, the CDR3 reads TGTGCCAGCAGTTTGGGGACAGGGCTCGAGCAGTACTTC.